A selection of T cell receptor beta chains follows, all from one sample in a study of blood T cell repertoires in COVID-19. Sequenced by immunoSEQ multiplex PCR; TCRdb stores in-frame clones only, minus some. Of approximately 66,000 clones listed, about 89% were seen once; the top ten hold roughly 7%. The sample taken for sequencing was peripheral blood. The receptors were sampled from a man in his fifties or sixties with acute or convalescent COVID-19. CDR3s include the opening cysteine and the closing phenylalanine or tryptophan. The D gene is left open where the match is weak. The size field is filled for only some rows; it gives once, few, many or a size class.

D gene: TRBD1
V gene: TRBV4-1
J gene: TRBJ1-6
clone size: .
CDR3 protein: CASSQDGAGGNSPLHF
CDR3 DNA: TGCGCCAGCAGCCAAGATGGGGCAGGGGGAAATTCACCCCTCCACTTT

D gene: .
V gene: TRBV5-1
J gene: TRBJ2-2
clone size: few
CDR3 protein: CASSLAANTGELFF
CDR3 DNA: TGCGCCAGCAGCTTGGCCGCGAACACCGGGGAGCTGTTTTTT

D gene: TRBD1
V gene: TRBV27
J gene: TRBJ2-5
clone size: .
CDR3 protein: CASSLGRGFGETQYF
CDR3 DNA: TGTGCCAGCAGTTTAGGCAGGGGGTTTGGGGAGACCCAGTACTTC

D gene: .
V gene: TRBV15
J gene: TRBJ2-3
clone size: .
CDR3 protein: CATSLLPPRIYPDTQYF
CDR3 DNA: TGTGCCACCAGCCTCTTACCTCCCAGGATCTATCCAGATACGCAGTATTTT

D gene: TRBD1
V gene: TRBV6-6
J gene: TRBJ2-2
clone size: .
CDR3 protein: CASTLTGVGTGELFF
CDR3 DNA: TGTGCCAGCACTCTGACAGGGGTTGGCACCGGGGAGCTGTTTTTT

D gene: TRBD1
V gene: TRBV7-2
J gene: TRBJ1-1
clone size: .
CDR3 protein: CASSWGQGAKTEAFF
CDR3 DNA: TGTGCCAGCAGCTGGGGACAGGGGGCGAAGACTGAAGCTTTCTTT

D gene: TRBD1
V gene: TRBV11-2
J gene: TRBJ2-1
clone size: .
CDR3 protein: CASSPGQVLYEQFF
CDR3 DNA: TGTGCCAGCAGCCCGGGACAGGTCCTCTATGAGCAGTTCTTC

D gene: .
V gene: TRBV28
J gene: TRBJ2-3
clone size: .
CDR3 protein: CATLAGTGTDTQYF
CDR3 DNA: TGTGCCACCTTGGCGGGGACGGGCACAGATACGCAGTATTTT

D gene: .
V gene: TRBV4-3
J gene: TRBJ2-3
clone size: .
CDR3 protein: CASSQGLGFPNTDTQYF
CDR3 DNA: TGCGCCAGCAGCCAAGGGCTAGGTTTCCCTAACACAGATACGCAGTATTTT

D gene: TRBD1
V gene: TRBV6-6
J gene: TRBJ2-7
clone size: .
CDR3 protein: CASSSTGQGSEQYF
CDR3 DNA: TGTGCCAGCAGTTCAACGGGACAGGGTTCCGAGCAGTACTTC

D gene: .
V gene: TRBV6-2/TRBV6-3
J gene: TRBJ1-1
clone size: once
CDR3 protein: CASSRLRGGNTEAFF
CDR3 DNA: TGTGCCAGCAGTCGTCTTAGGGGGGGGAACACTGAAGCTTTCTTT

D gene: .
V gene: TRBV15
J gene: TRBJ2-5
clone size: once
CDR3 protein: CATSRVAGQETQYF
CDR3 DNA: TGTGCCACCAGCAGAGTCGCAGGGCAAGAGACCCAGTACTTC

D gene: .
V gene: TRBV6-2/TRBV6-3
J gene: TRBJ2-3
clone size: .
CDR3 protein: CASSYSRVDSLTDTQYF
CDR3 DNA: TGTGCCAGCAGTTACTCGCGGGTAGATAGCCTCACAGATACGCAGTATTTT

D gene: .
V gene: TRBV6-2/TRBV6-3
J gene: TRBJ2-2
clone size: .
CDR3 protein: CASSYGAGMNTGELFF
CDR3 DNA: TGTGCCAGCAGTTATGGAGCCGGAATGAACACCGGGGAGCTGTTTTTT

D gene: .
V gene: TRBV12-3/TRBV12-4
J gene: TRBJ1-1
clone size: .
CDR3 protein: CASRYFVNTEAFF
CDR3 DNA: TGTGCCAGCAGATATTTCGTGAACACTGAAGCTTTCTTT

D gene: TRBD1
V gene: TRBV5-1
J gene: TRBJ1-6
clone size: .
CDR3 protein: CASSSGQGSSPLHF
CDR3 DNA: TGCGCCAGCAGCTCCGGACAGGGGAGCTCACCCCTCCACTTT

D gene: TRBD1
V gene: TRBV5-8
J gene: TRBJ1-5
clone size: .
CDR3 protein: CASSRRGQATSPQHF
CDR3 DNA: TGTGCCAGCAGCAGACGAGGACAGGCCACTTCGCCCCAGCATTTT

D gene: TRBD2
V gene: TRBV6-6
J gene: TRBJ2-5
clone size: .
CDR3 protein: CASSWGGGQETQYF
CDR3 DNA: TGTGCCAGCAGTTGGGGCGGGGGCCAAGAGACCCAGTACTTC

D gene: TRBD1
V gene: TRBV13
J gene: TRBJ2-5
clone size: .
CDR3 protein: CASSSGTALQETQYF
CDR3 DNA: TGTGCCAGCAGTTCCGGGACAGCCCTTCAAGAGACCCAGTACTTC

D gene: TRBD1
V gene: TRBV19
J gene: TRBJ2-7
clone size: .
CDR3 protein: CASSISYLGGQGFYEQYF
CDR3 DNA: TGTGCCAGTAGTATATCCTACCTCGGGGGACAGGGTTTCTACGAGCAGTACTTC

D gene: TRBD2
V gene: TRBV11-3
J gene: TRBJ2-1
clone size: .
CDR3 protein: CASSLDGAGGHNEQFF
CDR3 DNA: TGTGCCAGCAGCTTAGATGGGGCGGGGGGGCACAATGAGCAGTTCTTC

D gene: .
V gene: TRBV6-1
J gene: TRBJ1-5
clone size: .
CDR3 protein: CASSEFGSGQPQHF
CDR3 DNA: TGTGCCAGCAGTGAATTCGGGTCGGGGCAGCCCCAGCATTTT

D gene: TRBD1
V gene: TRBV28
J gene: TRBJ1-6
clone size: .
CDR3 protein: CASRPRQGRTSPLHF
CDR3 DNA: TGTGCCAGCAGACCCAGACAGGGAAGGACTTCACCCCTCCACTTT

D gene: .
V gene: TRBV4-1
J gene: TRBJ1-1
clone size: few
CDR3 protein: CASSQVGQLNTEAFF
CDR3 DNA: TGCGCCAGCAGCCAAGTGGGACAACTGAACACTGAAGCTTTCTTT

D gene: .
V gene: TRBV27
J gene: TRBJ2-1
clone size: .
CDR3 protein: CASSSQGTAYNEQFF
CDR3 DNA: TGTGCCAGCAGTTCTCAGGGGACCGCCTACAATGAGCAGTTCTTC

D gene: TRBD2
V gene: TRBV7-2
J gene: TRBJ2-7
clone size: .
CDR3 protein: CASSLAGGGKYEQYF
CDR3 DNA: TGTGCCAGCAGCTTAGCGGGCGGGGGAAAATACGAGCAGTACTTC

D gene: TRBD1
V gene: TRBV7-2
J gene: TRBJ2-2
clone size: .
CDR3 protein: CASSYPPRTGRTGELFF
CDR3 DNA: TGTGCCAGCAGCTACCCCCCCCGGACAGGGAGGACCGGGGAGCTGTTTTTT

D gene: TRBD1
V gene: TRBV18
J gene: TRBJ1-5
clone size: .
CDR3 protein: CASSPGTGYQPQHF
CDR3 DNA: TGTGCCAGCTCACCAGGGACAGGTTATCAGCCCCAGCATTTT

D gene: TRBD1
V gene: TRBV5-4
J gene: TRBJ1-3
clone size: .
CDR3 protein: CASSPGTDKGNTIYF
CDR3 DNA: TGTGCCAGCAGCCCGGGGACAGATAAAGGAAACACCATATATTTT

D gene: TRBD1
V gene: TRBV9
J gene: TRBJ1-4
clone size: .
CDR3 protein: CASSRDGTVNEKLFF
CDR3 DNA: TGTGCCAGCAGCCGGGACGGGACAGTAAATGAAAAACTGTTTTTT

D gene: .
V gene: TRBV18
J gene: TRBJ1-1
clone size: .
CDR3 protein: CASSRGARNTEAFF
CDR3 DNA: TGTGCCAGCTCGCGGGGGGCCAGGAACACTGAAGCTTTCTTT

D gene: .
V gene: TRBV5-6
J gene: TRBJ1-4
clone size: .
CDR3 protein: CASSLRGESEKLFF
CDR3 DNA: TGTGCCAGCAGTCTTAGGGGTGAAAGTGAAAAACTGTTTTTT

D gene: .
V gene: TRBV15
J gene: TRBJ1-1
clone size: few
CDR3 protein: CATSRDRWGGNTEAFF
CDR3 DNA: TGTGCCACCAGCAGAGATCGGTGGGGGGGGAACACTGAAGCTTTCTTT

D gene: TRBD1
V gene: TRBV4-3
J gene: TRBJ1-3
clone size: once
CDR3 protein: CASSQDIRGHGGNTIYF
CDR3 DNA: TGCGCCAGCAGCCAAGATATTAGGGGGCATGGAGGAAACACCATATATTTT

D gene: TRBD1
V gene: TRBV6-5
J gene: TRBJ1-2
clone size: .
CDR3 protein: CASSGTASNYGYTF
CDR3 DNA: TGTGCCAGCTCTGGGACAGCTTCTAACTATGGCTACACCTTC

D gene: TRBD1
V gene: TRBV7-9
J gene: TRBJ1-1
clone size: .
CDR3 protein: CASSSDRVPNTEAFF
CDR3 DNA: TGTGCCAGCAGCTCGGACAGGGTCCCGAACACTGAAGCTTTCTTT

D gene: .
V gene: TRBV9
J gene: TRBJ1-1
clone size: few
CDR3 protein: CASSVGTNTEAFF
CDR3 DNA: TGTGCCAGCAGCGTAGGGACAAACACTGAAGCTTTCTTT

D gene: TRBD2
V gene: TRBV5-4
J gene: TRBJ2-3
clone size: .
CDR3 protein: CASSPPGLATDTQYF
CDR3 DNA: TGTGCCAGCAGCCCCCCGGGACTAGCAACAGATACGCAGTATTTT

D gene: .
V gene: TRBV9
J gene: TRBJ1-1
clone size: .
CDR3 protein: CASSSRDITEAFF
CDR3 DNA: TGTGCCAGCAGCTCGCGGGATATCACTGAAGCTTTCTTT

D gene: TRBD1
V gene: TRBV2
J gene: TRBJ1-2
clone size: .
CDR3 protein: CASGRGLDGYTF
CDR3 DNA: TGTGCCAGCGGTAGGGGGCTCGATGGCTACACCTTC

D gene: .
V gene: TRBV2
J gene: TRBJ1-1
clone size: .
CDR3 protein: CASSEQASTNTEAFF
CDR3 DNA: TGTGCCAGCAGTGAACAGGCTTCGACGAACACTGAAGCTTTCTTT

D gene: TRBD1
V gene: TRBV7-8
J gene: TRBJ2-7
clone size: .
CDR3 protein: CASSLVEGAREQYF
CDR3 DNA: TGTGCCAGCAGCTTAGTTGAGGGGGCGAGAGAGCAGTACTTC

D gene: TRBD1
V gene: TRBV6-1
J gene: TRBJ1-5
clone size: .
CDR3 protein: CASSDLGQGRGNQPQHF
CDR3 DNA: TGTGCCAGCAGTGACCTGGGACAGGGGAGAGGCAATCAGCCCCAGCATTTT

D gene: .
V gene: TRBV18
J gene: TRBJ1-1
clone size: .
CDR3 protein: CASSPPGARTEAFF
CDR3 DNA: TGTGCCAGCTCACCACCGGGGGCCCGAACTGAAGCTTTCTTT

D gene: .
V gene: TRBV11-2
J gene: TRBJ2-5
clone size: .
CDR3 protein: CASSPVWGGETQYF
CDR3 DNA: TGTGCCAGCAGCCCCGTCTGGGGCGGAGAGACCCAGTACTTC

D gene: .
V gene: TRBV29-1
J gene: TRBJ1-1
clone size: .
CDR3 protein: CSVEGASIGTEAFF
CDR3 DNA: TGCAGCGTTGAAGGGGCTTCCATTGGGACTGAAGCTTTCTTT

D gene: .
V gene: TRBV6-1
J gene: TRBJ1-1
clone size: .
CDR3 protein: CASSETRRAYRNTEAFF
CDR3 DNA: TGTGCCAGCAGTGAAACAAGGAGAGCGTACCGGAACACTGAAGCTTTCTTT